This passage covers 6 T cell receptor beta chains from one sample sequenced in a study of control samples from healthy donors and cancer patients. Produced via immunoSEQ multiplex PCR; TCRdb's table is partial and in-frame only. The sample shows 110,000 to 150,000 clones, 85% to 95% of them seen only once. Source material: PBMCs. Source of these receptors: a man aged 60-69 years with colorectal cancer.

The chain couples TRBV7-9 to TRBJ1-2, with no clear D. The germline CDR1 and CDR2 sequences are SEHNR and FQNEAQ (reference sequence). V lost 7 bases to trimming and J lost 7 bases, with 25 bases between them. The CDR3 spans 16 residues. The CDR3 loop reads CASIRSATALYTGYTF. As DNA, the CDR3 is TGTGCCAGCATCCGTTCGGCCACGGCGCTTTACACTGGCTACACCTTC.

CDR3 in DNA: TGCAGCGTTGAAGATGGGTCTAGCAGCGACGAGCAGTACTTC. It specifies CSVEDGSSSDEQYF. The rearrangement joins TRBV29-1 to TRBJ2-7, with D possibly TRBD2 on 5 matching bases. V lost 0 bases and J lost 5, with 14 bases in between. Germline assignment: CDR1 SQVTM and CDR2 ANQGSEA. There are 14 residues in the CDR3.

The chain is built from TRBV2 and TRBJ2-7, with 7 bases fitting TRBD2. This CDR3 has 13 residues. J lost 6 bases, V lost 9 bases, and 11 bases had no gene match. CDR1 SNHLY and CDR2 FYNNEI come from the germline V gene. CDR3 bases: TGTGCCAGAGCGGGGACCGGCGACAGCGAGCAGTACTTC. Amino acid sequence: CARAGTGDSEQYF.

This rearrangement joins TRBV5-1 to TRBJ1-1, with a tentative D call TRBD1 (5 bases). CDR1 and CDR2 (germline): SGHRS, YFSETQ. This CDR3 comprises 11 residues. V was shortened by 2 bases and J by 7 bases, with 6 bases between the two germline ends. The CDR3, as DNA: TGCGCCAGCAGCTTCCAGGGTGAAGCTTTCTTT. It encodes CASSFQGEAFF.

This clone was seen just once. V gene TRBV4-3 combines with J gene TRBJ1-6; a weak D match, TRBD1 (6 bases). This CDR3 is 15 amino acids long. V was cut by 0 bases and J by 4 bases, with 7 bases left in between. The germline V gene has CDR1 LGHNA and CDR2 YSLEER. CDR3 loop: CASSQETGYNSPLHF. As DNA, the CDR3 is TGCGCCAGCAGCCAAGAAACAGGGTATAATTCACCCCTCCACTTT.

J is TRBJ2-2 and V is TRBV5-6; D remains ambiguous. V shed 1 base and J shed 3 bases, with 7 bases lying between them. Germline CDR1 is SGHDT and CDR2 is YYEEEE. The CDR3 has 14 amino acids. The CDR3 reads CASSLNRYTGELFF. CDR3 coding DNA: TGTGCCAGCAGCTTGAACCGATACACCGGGGAGCTGTTTTTT.